This passage covers 22 T cell receptor beta chains from one sample sequenced in a study of blood T cell repertoires in COVID-19. Assay used: immunoSEQ multiplex PCR; TCRdb lists only in-frame clones, some missing. This sample has about 180,000 clones, with 80% found just once. The source material was PBMCs or T cells enriched from blood (not recorded which). These receptors were collected from a man aged 55 to 70 who had been exposed to COVID-19.

The chain joins TRBV7-3 to TRBJ2-1; 13 bases align to TRBD2. Trimming removed 0 bases from V and 8 bases from J; junction bases left unmatched: 4. Germline-derived CDR1 and CDR2 are SGHTA and FQGTGA. This CDR3 has 16 residues. The CDR3 DNA reads as TGTGCCAGCAGCTTAACGGGGACTAGCGGGATCGATGAGCAGTTCTTC. Its translation is CASSLTGTSGIDEQFF.

The J gene is TRBJ1-2, the V gene TRBV6-1; possible D gene TRBD1, 6 bases. CDR1 and CDR2 (germline): MNHNS, SASEGT. The V and J ends lost 0 bases and 13 bases respectively, with 21 bases between them. CDR3 length equals 15 residues. The CDR3 reads CASSEARSSLGACTF. The CDR3 DNA is TGTGCCAGCAGTGAAGCGCGTTCCTCCTTGGGGGCATGCACCTTC.

The genes are TRBV5-6 and TRBJ1-1; TRBD1 is a possible D gene (5 bases). The CDR3 has 15 residues. V lost 2 bases, J lost 3 bases, and 14 bases lay in between. Germline lookup yields CDR1 SGHDT and CDR2 YYEEEE. The CDR3 here is CASSFRDRGYTEAFF. The CDR3 DNA sequence: TGTGCCAGCAGCTTCCGGGACCGGGGGTACACTGAAGCTTTCTTT.

This rearrangement joins TRBV29-1 to TRBJ2-5; 9 nucleotides line up with TRBD2. Trimming took 7 bases from V and 2 from J; bases not matched to a gene: 5. Germline loops: CDR1 SQVTM, CDR2 ANQGSEA. The CDR3 totals 13 residues. Here the CDR3 DNA reads TGCAGCGGCGGGAGGGACAATCAAGAGACCCAGTACTTC. Amino acids: CSGGRDNQETQYF. Supplemented by reference TRBV29-1 and TRBJ2-5, the full variable domain reads SAVISQKPSRDICQRGTSLTIQCQVDSQVTMMFWYRQQPGQSLTLIATANQGSEATYESGFVIDKFPISRPNLTFSTLTVSNMSPEDSSIYLCSGGRDNQETQYFGPGTRLLVL.

The chain links TRBV28 to TRBJ2-7, with 8 nucleotides matching TRBD1. The CDR3 runs 18 residues. CDR1 and CDR2 (germline): MDHEN, SYDVKM. V trimming: 10 bases; J trimming: 0 bases; junction bases outside the gene matches: 20. This chain's CDR3 is CATKNLGAGGLFSYEQYF. The CDR3, as DNA: TGTGCCACCAAAAATCTGGGGGCAGGGGGCCTTTTCTCCTACGAGCAGTACTTC.

Here the CDR3 DNA reads TGTGCCAGCAGCCTACCGGGGTCCGGGGAGCTGTTTTTT. This sequence encodes CASSLPGSGELFF. The rearrangement uses TRBV7-2 and TRBJ2-2; D possibly corresponds to TRBD2 (5 bases). V lost 5 bases and J lost 6, with 10 bases in between. Per germline, CDR1 SGHTA and CDR2 FQGNSA. This CDR3 region has 13 residues.

V gene TRBV19 combines with J gene TRBJ2-3; weak D call: TRBD2 (5 bases). There are 15 residues in the CDR3. Germline V CDR1 and CDR2: LNHDA, SQIVND (reference sequence). V was cut by 7 bases and J by 2 bases, with 16 bases left in between. Here the CDR3 reads CASNPVGNPTDTQYF. The DNA of the CDR3 is TGTGCCAGTAATCCGGTCGGGAATCCCACAGATACGCAGTATTTT.

Turning to this clone: In the same sample, other DNA sequences code for this CDR3. CDR3 DNA: TGTGCCAGCAGCGTATCGGGGGATACTGAAGCTTTCTTT. This codes for CASSVSGDTEAFF. This chain connects TRBV9 to TRBJ1-1; D is possibly TRBD1 (5 bases). The germline V and J ends were trimmed by 1 base and 5 bases, with 9 bases remaining between them. Per germline, CDR1 SGDLS and CDR2 YYNGEE. The CDR3 is 13 amino acids.

The chain recombines TRBV30 with TRBJ2-5; 8 bases map to TRBD2. CDR1 is GTSNPN, CDR2 SVGIG, per germline (reference sequence). CDR3 size: 14 residues. Trimming at V came to 4 bases and at J to 4 bases, leaving 8 bases not matched to a gene. Here the CDR3 reads CAWNSGGLGETQYF. CDR3 coding DNA: TGTGCCTGGAATTCGGGGGGGCTTGGAGAGACCCAGTACTTC.

About this clone: Other DNA sequences in the sample encode the same CDR3. The rearrangement joins TRBV28 to TRBJ1-3; D not resolved. In germline, CDR1 is MDHEN, CDR2 SYDVKM. This CDR3 has 14 residues. V was trimmed by 5 bases and J by 2 bases, leaving 10 bases between them. The CDR3 nucleotides are TGTGCCAGCAGTCCCTACGGGGCTGGAAACACCATATATTTT. Its protein product is CASSPYGAGNTIYF.

The chain couples TRBV7-9 to TRBJ2-2; 8 nucleotides line up with TRBD1. The ends lost 5 bases at V and 0 bases at J; junction bases unmatched: 5. CDR1 and CDR2 from the germline V gene are SEHNR and FQNEAQ (reference sequence). The length of the CDR3 is 16 residues. CDR3 sequence reads: CASSPRTGPNTGELFF. The CDR3 DNA is TGTGCCAGCAGCCCCCGGACAGGGCCGAACACCGGGGAGCTGTTTTTT. The full variable domain, in which reference TRBV7-9 and TRBJ2-2 provide the parts outside the CDR3, is DTGVSQNPRHKITKRGQNVTFRCDPISEHNRLYWYRQTLGQGPEFLTYFQNEAQLEKSRLLSDRFSAERPKGSFSTLEIQRTEQGDSAMYLCASSPRTGPNTGELFFGEGSRLTVL.

The chain recombines TRBV5-1 with TRBJ1-3; TRBD1 is a possible D gene (5 bases). Germline V gene sequence: CDR1 SGHRS, CDR2 YFSETQ. V shed 6 bases and J shed 0 bases, with 13 bases lying between them. This CDR3 is 15 amino acids long. Written as DNA, the CDR3 is TGCGCCAGCACAGACAGCCTGAGCTCTGGAAACACCATATATTTT. Translating it yields CASTDSLSSGNTIYF.

The V gene is TRBV29-1, the J gene TRBJ2-1; 8 positions agree with TRBD2. Germline V CDR1 and CDR2: SQVTM, ANQGSEA. The V and J ends lost 5 bases and 1 base, in that order; junction bases with no gene match: 4. The CDR3 runs to 14 residues. The CDR3: CSVSSGSSYNEQFF. As DNA, the CDR3 is TGCAGCGTTTCAAGCGGGAGTTCCTACAATGAGCAGTTCTTC.

The chain has TRBV6-5 and TRBJ2-7, with 7 bases that match TRBD2. CDR3 size: 14 residues. From germline, CDR1 is MNHEY and CDR2 SVGAGI. J lost 3 bases, V lost 6 bases, and 8 bases had no gene match. In nucleotides, the CDR3 is TGTGCCAGCAGGCGGTCGGGGGGAAACTACGAGCAGTACTTC. It codes for CASRRSGGNYEQYF.

This chain uses TRBV19 with TRBJ2-7; 8 bases map to TRBD2. CDR3 length: 16 amino acids. The V segment lost 2 bases and the J segment 0 bases; nucleotides outside the gene matches: 6. Germline-derived CDR1 and CDR2 are LNHDA and SQIVND (reference sequence). This CDR3 reads CASSIKRGGISYEQYF. CDR3 bases: TGTGCCAGTAGTATAAAGCGCGGGGGGATCTCCTACGAGCAGTACTTC.

This clone was counted a few times. This chain connects TRBV5-1 to TRBJ1-2, with 9 bases fitting TRBD1. The germline CDR1 and CDR2 sequences are SGHRS and YFSETQ. Germline trimming cut 0 bases from V and 6 bases from J; bases unmatched to any gene: 6. This CDR3 comprises 15 residues. The CDR3 protein is CASSLGGQGRDGYTF. CDR3 DNA sequence: TGCGCCAGCAGCTTGGGAGGACAGGGGCGGGATGGCTACACCTTC.

The chain couples TRBV6-6 to TRBJ2-1, with TRBD2 identical over 14 bases. Germline V gives CDR1 MNHNY, CDR2 SVGAGI (reference sequence). The CDR3 contains 16 residues. The ends lost 5 bases at V and 9 bases at J; junction bases unmatched: 9. The DNA of the CDR3 is TGTGCCAGCAGTAAATGGGGGACTAGCGGGAGTTTTGAGCAGTTCTTC. Translation gives CASSKWGTSGSFEQFF.

The chain couples TRBV6-6 to TRBJ2-4; maybe TRBD1 (6 bases). The CDR3 is 16 amino acids. Germline CDR1 reads MNHNY; CDR2 reads SVGAGI (reference sequence). The V end was cut by 0 bases, the J end by 1 base, with 10 bases between. The CDR3 DNA follows: TGTGCCAGCAGTTACTCCGGCAGGGGTGCCAAAAACATTCAGTACTTC. Translated: CASSYSGRGAKNIQYF.

The V gene is TRBV5-6, the J gene TRBJ1-2; maybe TRBD1 (6 bases). CDR1 and CDR2 from the germline V gene are SGHDT and YYEEEE. Between the trimmed V and J ends, which lost 6 bases and 0 bases, there was a span of 21 bases. This CDR3 is built from 17 residues. This CDR3 reads CASTGIDRSSSNYGYTF. CDR3 in DNA: TGTGCCAGCACAGGTATTGACAGGAGCTCCTCTAACTATGGCTACACCTTC.

CDR3: CASSLDSSSYEQYF. The CDR3 coding sequence is TGTGCCAGCAGCTTAGACAGTAGTTCTTACGAGCAGTACTTC. The rearrangement joins TRBV7-2 to TRBJ2-7; D is uncertain. The CDR3 sequence is 14 residues long. Germline V gene data show CDR1 as SGHTA and CDR2 as FQGNSA. V was trimmed by 1 base and J by 4 bases, leaving 11 bases between them.

The chain joins TRBV28 to TRBJ1-1; 7 nucleotides align to TRBD1. The germline CDR1 and CDR2 sequences are MDHEN and SYDVKM. The junction had 7 bases not matched to a gene; V was cut back by 3 bases and J by 6 bases. CDR3 length: 14 residues. In DNA, the CDR3 is TGTGCCAGCAGTTTTCTCAACAGGGGCCCTGAAGCTTTCTTT. Amino acid sequence: CASSFLNRGPEAFF.

The chain couples TRBV30 to TRBJ1-3; perhaps TRBD1 as D (5 bases). Germline V lookup: CDR1 GTSNPN, CDR2 SVGIG (reference sequence). Deletions cut 3 bases from V and 3 bases from J, with 12 bases between. The CDR3 loop spans 14 amino acids. CDR3 coding DNA: TGTGCCTGGAGCGACTGGGGCGGTGGAAACACCATATATTTT. As protein: CAWSDWGGGNTIYF.